Presented here are 27 T cell receptor beta chains from one specimen sequenced in a study of spatial heterogeneity in lung cancer (dated by TCRdb to about 2019). The library was generated by 5' RACE. The reads were generated on a NextSeq 500. TCRdb applied fastp at Q25 and MiXCR to the public reads, then kept only in-frame beta chains. Every entry covers one CDR3 protein and lists the most common genes and DNA from its rows. This sample gives some 15,000 distinct CDR3 sequences in total; under 14% of them show up just once. The top ten hold approximately 30% of the sample. The time point label for this specimen denotes: sample taken at primary tumor resection. TCR sequencing used whole RNA extracted from tumor and nontumor lung tissue, or from cryopreserved PBMC samples, without cell sorting. This specimen was PBMCs, taken at surgery. The receptors shown here come from a female donor with early-stage non-small cell lung cancer.

In its sample, this clonotype was seen many times. The rearrangement links TRBV19 to TRBJ2-7; perhaps TRBD1 as D (6 bases). The V end lost 5 bases, the J end lost 3 bases, and 17 bases lay between the germline ends. Germline CDR1 and CDR2: LNHDA and SQIVND (reference sequence). The CDR3 extends over 15 amino acids. CDR3 in amino acids: CASSPYPDRFYEQYF. DNA for the CDR3: TGTGCCAGTAGTCCCTACCCGGACAGATTCTACGAGCAGTACTTC.

In this sample, this clonotype turned up many times. The chain combines TRBV3-1 with TRBJ2-7; D is ambiguous. CDR3 length: 13 residues. V was trimmed by 0 bases and J by 10 bases, leaving 13 bases between them. Per the germline V gene, CDR1 is LGHDT and CDR2 is YNNKEL (reference sequence). The CDR3 reads CASSQDGRILQYF. The CDR3 nucleotides read TGTGCCAGCAGCCAAGATGGACGCATCCTTCAGTACTTC.

This clonotype was seen repeatedly, ten times or more. The chain recombines TRBV3-1 with TRBJ1-2; TRBD1 might be the D (6 bases). Germline CDR1 and CDR2: LGHDT and YNNKEL (reference sequence). The CDR3 is 15 residues long. V was clipped by 4 bases and J by 3 bases, with 15 bases between them. As DNA, the CDR3 is TGTGCCAGCAGCCGGAGGGGGGGACGGGACTATGGCTACACCTTC. Protein: CASSRRGGRDYGYTF. Full variable domain (missing parts from reference TRBV3-1 and TRBJ1-2): DTAVSQTPKYLVTQMGNDKSIKCEQNLGHDTMYWYKQDSKKFLKIMFSYNNKELIINETVPNRFSPKSPDKAHLNLHINSLELGDSAVYFCASSRRGGRDYGYTFGSGTRLTVV.

The rearrangement links TRBV7-8 to TRBJ2-1, with a possible D match to TRBD2 (5 bases). Trimming took off 3 bases at V and 2 bases at J, with 20 bases between the two ends. The CDR3 is made up of 18 amino acids. From germline, CDR1 is SGHVS and CDR2 FQNEAQ. CDR3 coding DNA: TGTGCCAGCAGCTTCCCGGCGGGCCAGGCCCTAACCTACAATGAGCAGTTCTTC. The encoded protein is CASSFPAGQALTYNEQFF. The variable domain in full, with the rest retrieved from reference TRBV7-8 and TRBJ2-1, is GAGVSQSPRYKVAKRGQDVALRCDPISGHVSLFWYQQALGQGPEFLTYFQNEAQLDKSGLPSDRFFAERPEGSVSTLKIQRTQQEDSAVYLCASSFPAGQALTYNEQFFGPGTRLTVL.

This clonotype occurred many times. The chain uses TRBV3-1 and TRBJ2-7, with 10 bases matching TRBD2. V lost 4 bases to trimming and J lost 2 bases; unmatched junction nucleotides: 2. The germline V gene encodes CDR1 LGHDT and CDR2 YNNKEL (reference sequence). CDR3 length: 14 residues. The CDR3 sequence: CASSLSGGAYEQYF. CDR3 DNA: TGTGCCAGCAGCCTGAGCGGGGGGGCCTACGAGCAGTACTTC.

By frequency in the sample, this clonotype is medium-sized. This chain joins TRBV6-4 and TRBJ2-1; tentative D call: TRBD2 (5 bases). CDR3 length: 16 amino acids. V was cut by 1 base and J by 1 base, with 11 bases left in between. Per the germline V gene, CDR1 is MRHNA and CDR2 is SNTAGT. The CDR3 sequence is CASSDFYTRSYNEQFF. The CDR3 DNA reads TGTGCCAGCAGTGACTTCTATACTAGATCCTACAATGAGCAGTTCTTC.

In this sample, this clonotype turned up many times. The chain couples TRBV14 to TRBJ2-5; D unresolved. The CDR3 spans 12 residues. Trimming took 3 bases from V and 9 from J, leaving 11 bases between them. Looked up from germline, CDR1 is SGHDN and CDR2 is FVKESK. This CDR3 is CASSHYPTAQYF. CDR3 DNA: TGTGCCAGCAGCCACTACCCAACGGCCCAGTACTTC.

This clonotype is large. V is TRBV19 and J is TRBJ2-7, with D hard to call. Trimming left V 0 bases short and J 0 bases short, with 9 bases between. Germline V CDR1 and CDR2: LNHDA, SQIVND (reference sequence). The CDR3 is 15 amino acids. Written as DNA, the CDR3 is TGTGCCAGTAGTATAGATCTTGTCAGCTCCTACGAGCAGTACTTC. It encodes CASSIDLVSSYEQYF.

This clonotype showed up many times. The chain joins TRBV30 to TRBJ1-1; 7 bases line up with TRBD1. Trimming removed 3 bases from V and 3 bases from J; junction bases left unmatched: 10. Germline lookup yields CDR1 GTSNPN and CDR2 SVGIG (reference sequence). This CDR3 has 15 residues. Written as DNA, the CDR3 is TGTGCCTGGAGGGTCGACAGGGCGTGGGACACTGAAGCTTTCTTT. Translating it yields CAWRVDRAWDTEAFF.

This clonotype rates as medium-sized (0.01 to 0.1%). This chain joins TRBV19 and TRBJ1-5; no reliable D call. Trimming took 5 bases from V and 5 from J, leaving 7 bases between them. Germline lookup yields CDR1 LNHDA and CDR2 SQIVND (reference sequence). The CDR3 has 12 residues. The CDR3 nucleotides are TGTGCCAGTAGTCCTAGAGATCAGCCCCAGCATTTT. Translating it yields CASSPRDQPQHF. The whole variable domain, filled in from reference TRBV19 and TRBJ1-5, reads DGGITQSPKYLFRKEGQNVTLSCEQNLNHDAMYWYRQDPGQGLRLIYYSQIVNDFQKGDIAEGYSVSREKKESFPLTVTSAQKNPTAFYLCASSPRDQPQHFGDGTRLSIL.

Note on this clonotype: A junction boundary mismatches the germline segment, possibly from a read error. The chain recombines TRBV11-2 with TRBJ2-7, with unresolved D. This CDR3 is built from 12 residues. Germline V gene sequence: CDR1 SGHAT, CDR2 FQNNGV. CDR3 region: CVSSLGFYEQYF. CDR3 nucleotide sequence: TGTGTCAGCAGCTTAGGGTTTTACGAGCAGTACTTC.

This clonotype was observed many times. This sequence joins TRBV28 and TRBJ2-5; TRBD2 aligns across 14 bases. V lost 5 bases and J lost 0; bases outside the gene matches: 11. Germline V gene data show CDR1 as MDHEN and CDR2 as SYDVKM. This CDR3 region has 19 residues. The CDR3 sequence is CASSLGLAGGSPNQETQYF. CDR3 nucleotides: TGTGCCAGCAGTCTCGGACTAGCGGGGGGTTCCCCCAACCAAGAGACCCAGTACTTC.

On this clonotype itself: Given the absence of the conserved phenylalanine or tryptophan at the CDR3 end, a read error is likely. The rearrangement joins TRBV6-6 to TRBJ1-5, with 9 nucleotides matching TRBD1. The CDR3 consists of 17 residues. CDR1 is MNHNY, CDR2 SVGAGI, per germline (reference sequence). Trimming took 5 bases from V and 7 from J; bases not matched to a gene: 15. This CDR3 is CASSATGGATRVQPQHL. The CDR3 nucleotides read TGTGCCAGCAGTGCAACAGGGGGCGCAACCCGGGTCCAGCCCCAGCATCTT.

Many counts were recorded for this clonotype. This chain links TRBV5-5 with TRBJ2-3; 11 bases are a match to TRBD2. J gave up 6 bases and V 4 bases, and 7 bases lay outside the gene matches. Germline lookup yields CDR1 SGHKS and CDR2 YYEKEE (reference sequence). This CDR3 is 15 amino acids long. The DNA for the CDR3 is TGTGCCAGCAGCGATGGGACTAGCGGTGTTGATACGCAGTATTTT. It encodes CASSDGTSGVDTQYF.

The table lists this clonotype with a few counts. This chain joins TRBV12-3 or TRBV12-4 and TRBJ1-1; no clear D gene. V was shortened by 3 bases and J by 4 bases, with 18 bases between the two germline ends. This CDR3 is 16 amino acids long. CDR3 in DNA: TGTGCCAGCAGTTTTAAAGGAACATTAGGTAGCACTGAAGCTTTCTTT. This codes for CASSFKGTLGSTEAFF.

Ten or more counts support this clonotype. V gene TRBV19 combines with J gene TRBJ1-5; D remains unclear. This CDR3 has 15 amino acids. Germline CDR1 LNHDA, CDR2 SQIVND (reference sequence). Deletions cut 0 bases from V and 1 base from J, with 7 bases between. CDR3 sequence: CASSIDLDSNQPQHF. DNA of the CDR3: TGTGCCAGTAGTATAGATCTGGACAGCAATCAGCCCCAGCATTTT.

This clonotype was picked up a small number of times. This chain joins TRBV7-9 and TRBJ1-5, with D perhaps matching TRBD1 (5 bases). The CDR3 is 19 residues long. The germline CDR1 and CDR2 sequences are SEHNR and FQNEAQ (reference sequence). The V gene lost 4 bases and the J gene lost 3 bases, with 25 bases spanning the gap. In DNA, the CDR3 is TGTGCCAGCAGCTGGGGGATGTTGCGGGACGGCGAATACAATCAGCCCCAGCATTTT. Amino acid sequence: CASSWGMLRDGEYNQPQHF.

For this clonotype: The junction and the germline gene differ at one end; a read error may be behind it. CDR3 bases: TGTGCCAGCAGTTACTCGCTAGCGGCCAGCTCCTACAATGAACAGTTCTTC. Protein sequence: CASSYSLAASSYNEQFF. This chain links TRBV6-5 with TRBJ2-1, with 7 bases matching TRBD2. The CDR3 length is 17 residues. CDR1 is MNHEY, CDR2 SVGAGI, per germline.

There are many counts of this clonotype. The chain is built from TRBV28 and TRBJ2-3; D tentatively reads TRBD1 or TRBD2 (6 bases each). The germline CDR1 and CDR2 sequences are MDHEN and SYDVKM. Trimming took 9 bases from V and 8 from J, leaving 24 bases between them. The CDR3 totals 15 residues. The CDR3 reads CASISGDKSTGTQYF. The CDR3 coding sequence is TGTGCCAGTATCTCGGGGGACAAATCCACGGGTACGCAGTATTTT. Using reference TRBV28 and TRBJ2-3 for the parts outside the CDR3, the full variable domain is DVKVTQSSRYLVKRTGEKVFLECVQDMDHENMFWYRQDPGLGLRLIYFSYDVKMKEKGDIPEGYSVSREKKERFSLILESASTNQTSMYLCASISGDKSTGTQYFGPGTRLTVL.

There are many counts of this clonotype. The rearrangement uses TRBV6-5 and TRBJ2-7, with D uncertain. Per the germline V gene, CDR1 is MNHEY and CDR2 is SVGAGI. The CDR3 covers 13 residues. Trimming took 0 bases from V and 2 from J, leaving 5 bases between them. CDR3: CASSYSGPYEQYF. The CDR3 DNA reads TGTGCCAGCAGTTACTCAGGGCCCTACGAGCAGTACTTC.

Ten or more counts support this clonotype. The chain has TRBV11-2 and TRBJ2-2, with D unclear. This CDR3 is built from 13 residues. V was clipped by 5 bases and J by 2 bases, with 6 bases between them. CDR1 is SGHAT, CDR2 FQNNGV, per germline. The CDR3 DNA sequence: TGTGCCAGCAGCCTCACAAACACCGGGGAGCTGTTTTTT. Translation: CASSLTNTGELFF. The full variable domain, completed using reference TRBV11-2 and TRBJ2-2, is EAGVAQSPRYKIIEKRQSVAFWCNPISGHATLYWYQQILGQGPKLLIQFQNNGVVDDSQLPKDRFSAERLKGVDSTLKIQPAKLEDSAVYLCASSLTNTGELFFGEGSRLTVL.

Many counts were recorded for this clonotype. The chain couples TRBV27 to TRBJ2-1; 9 bases line up with TRBD1. CDR1 is MNHEY and CDR2 is SMNVEV in the germline V gene (reference sequence). V was clipped by 7 bases and J by 5 bases; unmatched bases: 12. The CDR3 covers 16 residues. The CDR3 DNA is TGTGCCAGCAAGGAGTTAGGGACAGGGTACGACAATGAGCAGTTCTTC. Encoded protein: CASKELGTGYDNEQFF.

This clonotype was detected a few times. This sequence joins TRBV6-5 and TRBJ2-3; D is perhaps TRBD1 (5 bases). Trimming took off 2 bases at V and 0 bases at J, with 9 bases between the two ends. This CDR3 region has 15 residues. Germline V gives CDR1 MNHEY, CDR2 SVGAGI. As DNA, the CDR3 is TGTGCCAGCAGTTACCGTGGGGCAAGCACAGATACGCAGTATTTT. This translates into CASSYRGASTDTQYF.

This clonotype was recorded a few times. V is TRBV9 and J is TRBJ1-6; D remains unclear. Germline V gene sequence: CDR1 SGDLS, CDR2 YYNGEE. Trimming removed 0 bases at V and 6 bases at J, with 10 bases between. This CDR3 has 15 residues. The CDR3 DNA sequence: TGTGCCAGCAGCGTAGGCCCAGCCACTAATTCACCCCTCCACTTT. Translation gives CASSVGPATNSPLHF.

The sample holds many counts of this clonotype. This chain joins TRBV21-1 and TRBJ1-6; TRBD1 reflects the table's D call only, with no check against the DNA. TRBV21-1 is described as a pseudogene. The CDR3 has 13 amino acids. The CDR3 loop is CASGAGDLSPLHF. The CDR3, as DNA: TGTGCCAGCGGCGCAGGGGATCTATCACCCCTCCACTTT.

The V and J genes are TRBV5-1 and TRBJ2-1; 10 bases are a match to TRBD2. The CDR3 spans 16 residues. Germline V gene sequence: CDR1 SGHRS, CDR2 YFSETQ. The trim removed 4 bases at V and 2 bases at J, leaving 6 bases unmatched. The CDR3 spells CASSLGLAAPYNEQFF. As DNA, the CDR3 is TGCGCCAGCAGCCTAGGACTAGCGGCCCCCTACAATGAGCAGTTCTTC. Variable domain in full (rest from reference TRBV5-1 and TRBJ2-1): KAGVTQTPRYLIKTRGQQVTLSCSPISGHRSVSWYQQTPGQGLQFLFEYFSETQRNKGNFPGRFSGRQFSNSRSEMNVSTLELGDSALYLCASSLGLAAPYNEQFFGPGTRLTVL.

The gene calls are TRBV20-1 and TRBJ2-5; a possible D gene is TRBD1 (5 bases). The CDR3 totals 12 residues. From germline, CDR1 is DFQATT and CDR2 SNEGSKA (reference sequence). V dropped 6 bases and J dropped 5 bases, with 13 bases sitting between them. The CDR3 spells CSASRARETQYF. CDR3 nucleotides: TGCAGTGCCAGCAGGGCGAGGGAGACCCAGTACTTC.